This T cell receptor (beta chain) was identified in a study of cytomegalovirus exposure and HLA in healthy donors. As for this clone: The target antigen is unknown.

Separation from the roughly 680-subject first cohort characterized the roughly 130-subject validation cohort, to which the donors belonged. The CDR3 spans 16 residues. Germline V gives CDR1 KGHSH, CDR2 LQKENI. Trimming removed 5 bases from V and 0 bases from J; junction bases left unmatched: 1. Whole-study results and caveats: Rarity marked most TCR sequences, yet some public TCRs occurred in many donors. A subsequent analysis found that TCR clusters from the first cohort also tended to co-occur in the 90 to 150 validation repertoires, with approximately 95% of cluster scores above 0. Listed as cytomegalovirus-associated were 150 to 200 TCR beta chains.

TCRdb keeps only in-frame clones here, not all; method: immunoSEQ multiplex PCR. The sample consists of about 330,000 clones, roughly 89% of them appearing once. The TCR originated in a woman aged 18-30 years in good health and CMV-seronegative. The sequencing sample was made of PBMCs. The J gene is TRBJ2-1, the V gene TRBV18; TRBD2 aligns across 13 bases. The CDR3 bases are TGTGCCAGCTCAAGACTAGCGGGAGGCTCCTACAATGAGCAGTTCTTC. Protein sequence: CASSRLAGGSYNEQFF. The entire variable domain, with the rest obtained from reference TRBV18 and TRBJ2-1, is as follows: NAGVMQNPRHLVRRRGQEARLRCSPMKGHSHVYWYRQLPEEGLKFMVYLQKENIIDESGMPKERFSAEFPKEGPSILRIQQVVRGDSAAYFCASSRLAGGSYNEQFFGPGTRLTVL.